The present T cell receptor (beta chain) was sequenced within a study of chemoradiotherapy in HPV16-positive cancers. For the study at large: Candidate HPV-specific clones and shared TCR motifs came from a couple of HPV16-positive patients.

Study-level results: Candidate HPV-specific clones and E7-related TCR motifs grew in tumor during treatment. Better recurrence-free survival went with HPV-responsive T-cell expansion in HPV16-positive patients.

Regarding this clone: Its antigen remains unidentified.

Germline CDR1 reads SGHVS; CDR2 reads FQNEAQ. V dropped 1 base and J dropped 7 bases, with 10 bases sitting between them. This CDR3 has 13 amino acids. Repeated repertoire sampling spanned the course of chemoradiotherapy. Some clones are missing from TCRdb's copy, which holds only in-frame ones; the method was immunoSEQ multiplex PCR. The sample records some 14,000 clones, roughly 63% being singletons. V gene TRBV7-8 combines with J gene TRBJ1-2; D is unclear. The sample was taken from a patient who underwent chemoradiotherapy. The clonotype originates from a human donor with HPV-associated anogenital cancer. In DNA form, the CDR3 reads TGTGCCAGCAGCTTAGGTCCTGGGCTTGGCTACACCTTC. This sequence encodes CASSLGPGLGYTF.